The clone carrying this T cell receptor beta chain appeared a single time. This sample is drawn from a study of blood T cell repertoires in COVID-19. The data were produced by immunoSEQ multiplex PCR, yet TCRdb's version contains in-frame clones alone and is incomplete. The sample consists of 80,000 to 100,000 clones, about nine tenths of them appearing once. The CDR3 has 16 residues. Trimming removed 3 bases from V and 3 bases from J; junction bases left unmatched: 8. The germline V gene has CDR1 LNHDA and CDR2 SQIVND (reference sequence). The sequencing input was peripheral blood. The clonotype comes from a man aged 55 to 70 with acute or convalescent COVID-19. This sequence joins TRBV19 and TRBJ1-2, with 9 bases lining up with TRBD1. In DNA, the CDR3 is TGTGCCAGTAGTATTAATAACAGGGGGCTATACTATGGCTACACCTTC. Protein sequence: CASSINNRGLYYGYTF.